This T cell receptor (beta chain) stems from a study of cytomegalovirus exposure and HLA in healthy donors. The PCR contained 60 Vbeta and 13 Jbeta primers. Assay: immunoSEQ multiplex PCR; the TCRdb copy retains only in-frame clones and omits some. The sample lists around 70,000 clones, 62% occurring once. This CDR3 has 15 residues. Deletions cut 1 base from V and 5 bases from J, with 14 bases between. Per germline, CDR1 LNHDA and CDR2 SQIVND (reference sequence). The V and J genes are TRBV19 and TRBJ1-2; tentative D call: TRBD1 (5 bases). The sequence was collected from a man aged 30 to 39 in good health and CMV-seronegative. Input material: PBMCs. CDR3 in amino acids: CASSIGDRTTYGYTF. In nucleotides, the CDR3 is TGTGCCAGTAGTATAGGCGACAGAACAACTTATGGCTACACCTTC.